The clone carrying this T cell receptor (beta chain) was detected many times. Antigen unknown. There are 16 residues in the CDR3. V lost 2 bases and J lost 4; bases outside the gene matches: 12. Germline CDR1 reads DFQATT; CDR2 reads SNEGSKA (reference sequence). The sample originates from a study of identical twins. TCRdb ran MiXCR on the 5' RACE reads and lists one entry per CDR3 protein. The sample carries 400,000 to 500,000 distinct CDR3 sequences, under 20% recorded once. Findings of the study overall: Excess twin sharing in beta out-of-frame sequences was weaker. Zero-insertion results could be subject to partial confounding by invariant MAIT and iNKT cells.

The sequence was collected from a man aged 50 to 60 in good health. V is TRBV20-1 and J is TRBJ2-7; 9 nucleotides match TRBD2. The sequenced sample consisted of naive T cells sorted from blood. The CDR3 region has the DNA TGCAGTGCTAGAAATAACGAAAGACTAGCGGTTTACGAGCAGTACTTC. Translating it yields CSARNNERLAVYEQYF.